This is a list of T cell receptor beta chains from one sample in a study of blood T cell repertoires in COVID-19. The assay was immunoSEQ multiplex PCR, and TCRdb's table has in-frame clones only and misses some. The sample consists of around 160,000 clones, roughly 88% of them appearing once. Material: PBMCs or T cells enriched from blood (not recorded which). Every receptor here comes from a woman in her thirties with acute COVID-19. The CDR3 runs from the conserved cysteine through the conserved F or W. The D gene is left open where the match is weak. Some rows have no size entry. The others give once, few or many, or a class for an expanded clone.

j_call clone_size v_call d_call cdr3_length cdr3_aa cdr3_nt
TRBJ2-7 NA TRBV3-1/TRBV3-2 NA 13 CASSLIRGGEQYF TGTGCCAGCAGCCTAATACGAGGGGGCGAGCAGTACTTC
TRBJ1-1 NA TRBV10-3 NA 14 CAINGEGGITEAFF TGTGCCATCAATGGGGAGGGAGGGATCACTGAAGCTTTCTTT
TRBJ2-7 once TRBV9 NA 14 CASSVDGGLLEQYF TGTGCCAGCAGCGTAGATGGCGGGCTCCTCGAGCAGTACTTC
TRBJ1-4 NA TRBV13 NA 13 CASSFQTNEKLFF TGTGCCAGCAGCTTCCAAACTAATGAAAAACTGTTTTTT
TRBJ1-2 NA TRBV7-2 NA 13 CASSEDRNYGYTF TGTGCCAGCAGCGAAGACAGGAACTATGGCTACACCTTC
TRBJ2-3 once TRBV19 NA 16 CASSVTQGWGTDTQYF TGTGCCAGTAGTGTAACCCAGGGGTGGGGCACAGATACGCAGTATTTT
TRBJ2-5 NA TRBV19 NA 14 CASSSGQIQETQYF TGTGCCAGTAGCTCCGGACAGATCCAAGAGACCCAGTACTTC
TRBJ1-2 NA TRBV28 TRBD1 16 CASSLETGGPIYGYTF TGTGCCAGCAGTTTAGAGACAGGGGGCCCAATCTATGGCTACACCTTC
TRBJ1-4 NA TRBV6-5 TRBD1 14 CASSRRQGGEKLFF TGTGCCAGCAGTAGGAGACAGGGGGGTGAAAAACTGTTTTTT
TRBJ2-7 NA TRBV28 NA 14 CASSLAGPRYEQYF TGTGCCAGCAGTTTAGCAGGGCCCCGCTACGAGCAGTACTTC
TRBJ2-4 many TRBV19 NA 16 CASSPIGVSAKNIQYF TGTGCCAGTAGTCCCATAGGGGTATCAGCCAAAAACATTCAGTACTTC
TRBJ2-7 NA TRBV7-9 NA 13 CASSLGLVGEQYF TGTGCCAGCAGCTTAGGGCTAGTTGGCGAGCAGTACTTC
TRBJ2-5 NA TRBV4-3 TRBD2 16 CASSQSGGRGGETQYF TGCGCCAGCAGCCAATCGGGCGGGAGGGGTGGAGAGACCCAGTACTTC
TRBJ2-3 NA TRBV7-3 NA 12 CASSLPPDTQYF TGTGCCAGCAGCCTACCCCCAGATACGCAGTATTTT
TRBJ1-4 NA TRBV11-2 TRBD1 15 CASRHLDRVEEKLFF TGTGCCAGCAGACATCTTGACAGGGTAGAGGAAAAACTGTTTTTT
TRBJ1-6 NA TRBV9 TRBD1 14 CASQGAFGNSPLHF TGTGCCAGCCAGGGGGCTTTCGGTAATTCACCCCTCCACTTT
TRBJ2-7 once TRBV6-1 TRBD2 19 CASSGRLADAFRSSYEQYF TGTGCCAGCAGTGGGAGACTAGCGGACGCCTTTAGGAGCTCCTACGAGCAGTACTTC
TRBJ2-7 once TRBV11-2 NA 14 CASSLDLGGYEQYF TGTGCCAGCAGCTTAGATCTGGGCGGGTACGAGCAGTACTTC
TRBJ1-2 NA TRBV28 NA 11 CASSQGYGYTF TGTGCCAGCAGCCAGGGGTATGGCTACACCTTC
TRBJ2-2 NA TRBV19 TRBD1 15 CASVTRGRGTGELFF TGTGCCAGCGTTACGAGGGGGCGCGGCACCGGGGAGCTGTTTTTT
TRBJ1-1 NA TRBV15 TRBD1 16 CATSRATGQGYGEAFF TGTGCCACCAGCAGAGCTACGGGACAGGGGTACGGTGAAGCTTTCTTT
TRBJ1-2 NA TRBV7-9 NA 13 CASSLELIYGYTF TGTGCCAGCAGCTTAGAATTAATCTATGGCTACACCTTC
TRBJ2-1 NA TRBV14 NA 14 CASSLTIGVGEQFF TGTGCCAGCAGCCTTACAATCGGGGTTGGGGAGCAGTTCTTC
TRBJ1-1 once TRBV18 TRBD1 15 CASSPPQGMNTEAFF TGTGCCAGCTCACCTCCACAGGGGATGAACACTGAAGCTTTCTTT
TRBJ2-7 NA TRBV6-1 TRBD1 15 CASSDRGTGSYEQYF TGTGCCAGCAGTGATCGGGGGACAGGCTCCTACGAGCAGTACTTC
TRBJ2-2 NA TRBV27 TRBD1 14 CASRRQGGTGELFF TGTGCCAGCAGGCGACAGGGGGGCACCGGGGAGCTGTTTTTT
TRBJ2-1 NA TRBV9 TRBD2 16 CASSPTSGRAYNEQFF TGTGCCAGCAGCCCGACGAGCGGGAGGGCCTACAATGAGCAGTTCTTC
TRBJ2-1 once TRBV18 TRBD2 15 CASSPGLAAYNEQFF TGTGCCAGCTCACCTGGACTAGCGGCCTACAATGAGCAGTTCTTC
TRBJ1-2 NA TRBV28 NA 14 CASSTGTWSYGYTF TGTGCCAGCAGTACCGGGACATGGAGCTATGGCTACACCTTC
TRBJ1-1 NA TRBV28 TRBD1 17 CASSLLSRGQKTAEAFF TGTGCCAGCAGTTTATTATCTCGGGGACAGAAGACCGCTGAAGCTTTCTTT
TRBJ1-1 NA TRBV7-9 NA 14 CASSPPLRENVAFF TGTGCCAGCAGCCCCCCCCTGAGGGAAAATGTAGCTTTCTTT
TRBJ1-3 NA TRBV27 NA 13 CASKFSSGNTIYF TGTGCCAGCAAGTTTAGCTCTGGAAACACCATATATTTT
TRBJ1-1 NA TRBV19 TRBD1 17 CASRDRGYPVEDTEAFF TGTGCCAGTAGGGACAGGGGGTATCCAGTCGAAGACACTGAAGCTTTCTTT
TRBJ1-2 few TRBV6-5 NA 12 CASRPTGYGYTF TGTGCCAGCAGACCAACAGGGTATGGCTACACCTTC
TRBJ1-1 NA TRBV6-2/TRBV6-3 NA 14 CASSRREVGTEAFF TGTGCCAGCAGTAGGAGGGAGGTTGGCACTGAAGCTTTCTTT
TRBJ2-1 NA TRBV27 NA 16 CASSLSPAVQNGEQFF TGTGCCAGCAGTTTATCCCCAGCGGTCCAGAACGGTGAGCAGTTCTTC
TRBJ1-4 NA TRBV6-2/TRBV6-3 TRBD1 14 CASRPGTGNEKLFF TGTGCCAGCAGGCCTGGGACAGGGAATGAAAAACTGTTTTTT
TRBJ2-1 NA TRBV19 TRBD2 14 CASRRTSGRDEQFF TGTGCCAGTAGGCGGACTAGCGGGAGGGATGAGCAGTTCTTC
TRBJ2-7 NA TRBV14 TRBD2 15 CASSQGWLAGAEQYF TGTGCCAGCAGCCAAGGATGGCTAGCGGGAGCCGAGCAGTACTTC
TRBJ2-6 NA TRBV5-1 NA 16 CASSAGRFSGANVLTF TGCGCCAGCAGCGCGGGACGGTTCTCTGGGGCCAACGTCCTGACTTTC
TRBJ1-1 NA TRBV5-4 NA 14 CASSGREISTEAFF TGTGCCAGCAGCGGAAGGGAGATTAGCACTGAAGCTTTCTTT
TRBJ2-1 NA TRBV7-9 TRBD2 15 CASSSALRGYNEQFF TGTGCCAGCAGCTCCGCGTTGCGGGGGTACAATGAGCAGTTCTTC
TRBJ2-1 NA TRBV6-2/TRBV6-3 NA 15 CASSHSESSYNEQFF TGTGCCAGCAGTCATAGCGAGAGCTCCTACAATGAGCAGTTCTTC
TRBJ1-6 NA TRBV7-8 TRBD1 14 CASERTGLGSPLHF TGTGCCAGCGAAAGGACAGGGTTAGGTTCACCCCTCCACTTT
TRBJ2-1 NA TRBV4-1 TRBD2 14 CASSSRDYDNEQFF TGCGCCAGCAGCAGCCGGGACTACGACAATGAGCAGTTCTTC
TRBJ2-1 NA TRBV28 NA 17 CASSSVSSALSYNEQFF TGTGCCAGCAGTTCAGTAAGTAGCGCATTATCCTACAATGAGCAGTTCTTC
TRBJ2-4 NA TRBV5-1 TRBD2 15 CASNGGREGQDIQYF TGCGCCAGCAACGGGGGGCGGGAGGGCCAGGACATTCAGTACTTC
TRBJ2-3 once TRBV6-4 NA 15 CASSDTSEGGDTQYF TGTGCCAGCAGTGACACTAGCGAGGGGGGAGATACGCAGTATTTT
TRBJ1-2 few TRBV28 NA 15 CASSLRTGANYGYTF TGTGCCAGCAGTTTACGGACTGGGGCTAACTATGGCTACACCTTC
TRBJ2-1 NA TRBV20-1 TRBD1 11 CSARDREKQFF TGCAGTGCGAGGGACAGGGAAAAGCAGTTCTTC
TRBJ2-3 NA TRBV18 TRBD2 15 CASSPSSGEADTQYF TGTGCCAGCTCACCTTCGAGCGGGGAGGCAGATACGCAGTATTTT
TRBJ2-7 NA TRBV9 TRBD1 14 CASSPGQGAYEQYF TGTGCCAGCAGCCCGGGACAGGGGGCCTACGAGCAGTACTTC
TRBJ1-2 NA TRBV5-1 NA 13 CASSLSIVDGYTF TGCGCCAGCAGCTTATCCATAGTAGATGGCTACACCTTC
TRBJ1-1 NA TRBV27 NA 13 CASSLRTRTEAFF TGTGCCAGCAGTCTACGAACTAGGACTGAAGCTTTCTTT
TRBJ2-7 NA TRBV7-9 TRBD1 15 CASSLVGTEAYEQYF TGTGCCAGCAGCTTAGTAGGGACAGAAGCCTACGAGCAGTACTTC